Shown below are 20 T cell receptor beta chains from a single sample sequenced in a study of blood T cells in healthy people across ages (dated by TCRdb to between 2014 and 2016). The library was prepared using 5' RACE. Reads for this sample came from an Illumina HiSeq 2500. The second PCR ran for about 6 to 12 cycles and used a J-beta primer mix along with a sample-barcoded 5' primer. Starting from the raw public reads, TCRdb applied fastp trimming at Q25, assembled clones with MiXCR and retained in-frame beta chains. Each CDR3 protein appears once, grouped with its most common genes and DNA. The sample table holds some 1.5 million distinct CDR3 sequences, of which roughly 27% were seen once. 7.7% of the sample is in the top ten clones. The sequenced sample consisted of blood. These receptors were collected from a woman in her twenties or thirties in good health.

This clonotype was observed a handful of times. The gene calls are TRBV27 and TRBJ2-7; 7 nucleotides align to TRBD2. V lost 3 bases and J lost 7; bases outside the gene matches: 18. Germline V CDR1 and CDR2: MNHEY, SMNVEV (reference sequence). This CDR3 has 17 residues. CDR3 protein: CASSFSLAASSYNEQYF. The CDR3 DNA reads as TGTGCCAGCAGTTTTTCCCTAGCGGCCAGCTCCTACAATGAGCAGTACTTC.

This clonotype was observed a handful of times. The chain uses TRBV2 and TRBJ2-5; 8 nucleotides agree with TRBD1. Germline values: CDR1 SNHLY, CDR2 FYNNEI. J was trimmed by 3 bases and V by 5 bases; bases with no gene match: 2. The CDR3 has 13 residues. The CDR3 loop reads CASSKDREETQYF. CDR3 in DNA: TGTGCCAGCAGTAAGGACAGGGAAGAGACCCAGTACTTC.

The chain uses TRBV7-3 and TRBJ2-1; 7 bases fit TRBD1. The CDR3 runs 15 residues. Germline values: CDR1 SGHTA, CDR2 FQGTGA. V lost 5 bases and J lost 7; bases outside the gene matches: 11. The CDR3 loop reads CASSRTGDRGNEQFF. As DNA, the CDR3 is TGTGCCAGCAGCCGTACAGGGGACCGGGGAAATGAGCAGTTCTTC.

This clonotype was observed a handful of times. This rearrangement joins TRBV7-2 to TRBJ2-1; D not resolved. This CDR3 has 14 amino acids. Trimming removed 8 bases at V and 8 bases at J, with 19 bases between. Germline V gene data show CDR1 as SGHTA and CDR2 as FQGNSA. CDR3 DNA: TGTGCCAGCTCTCCAATGGCGGTCAAAGATGAGCAGTTCTTC. Translated, it gives CASSPMAVKDEQFF.

The chain links TRBV7-2 to TRBJ2-7; 7 bases fit TRBD1. Germline CDR1 reads SGHTA; CDR2 reads FQGNSA. Trimming removed 1 base from V and 3 bases from J; junction bases left unmatched: 12. This CDR3 has 17 amino acids. The CDR3 loop reads CASSLGPTGKIFYEQYF. The CDR3 DNA is TGTGCCAGCAGCTTAGGGCCGACAGGGAAGATCTTCTACGAGCAGTACTTC.

This clonotype appeared a few times. V and J are TRBV28 and TRBJ2-5, with 9 bases that match TRBD2. The V gene end was trimmed by 2 bases and the J gene end by 0 bases; junction bases not matched to a gene: 7. The CDR3 is made up of 17 amino acids. Germline CDR1 reads MDHEN; CDR2 reads SYDVKM. CDR3 coding DNA: TGTGCCAGCAGTTTACACGCTAGGACTAGCGACCAAGAGACCCAGTACTTC. Encoded protein: CASSLHARTSDQETQYF.

For the CDR3, the DNA is TGTGCCAGCAGGGATTTCGAAACAGATACGCAGTATTTT. Translation: CASRDFETDTQYF. The chain recombines TRBV6-6 with TRBJ2-3; D gene unclear. Trimming pared 6 bases from V and 3 bases from J, leaving 10 bases between. The CDR3 runs 13 residues. Germline V lookup: CDR1 MNHNY, CDR2 SVGAGI (reference sequence).

V usage is TRBV28 and J usage is TRBJ1-6, with 11 nucleotides matching TRBD1. The CDR3 spans 13 residues. The germline CDR1 and CDR2 sequences are MDHEN and SYDVKM. Trimming removed 8 bases from V and 10 bases from J; junction bases left unmatched: 4. The DNA of the CDR3 is TGTGCCAGCGGACAGGGGGCCGCCTCACCCCTCCACTTT. Translated, it gives CASGQGAASPLHF.

This clonotype was picked up a small number of times. The rearrangement joins TRBV5-1 to TRBJ2-1, with TRBD2 matching over 9 bases. The CDR3 length is 16 residues. V shed 4 bases and J 8 bases; nucleotides not matched to a gene: 13. CDR1 is SGHRS and CDR2 is YFSETQ in the germline V gene. In nucleotides, the CDR3 is TGCGCCAGCAGCCCGGCCTTCGCGGGGGGGCCGGATGAGCAGTTCTTC. It is translated as CASSPAFAGGPDEQFF.

This clonotype was counted only a few times. The V gene is TRBV5-1, the J gene TRBJ2-5; possibly TRBD1 or TRBD2 for D (5 bases each). This CDR3 region has 13 residues. V was trimmed by 6 bases and J by 1 base, leaving 10 bases between them. CDR1 is SGHRS, CDR2 YFSETQ, per germline. The CDR3 DNA sequence: TGCGCCAGCATGTCGAGGGGCCAAGAGACCCAGTACTTC. Protein sequence: CASMSRGQETQYF.

This clonotype appeared a single time. The chain links TRBV5-1 to TRBJ1-1, with D hard to call. This CDR3 has 14 residues. V was clipped by 4 bases and J by 7 bases, with 17 bases between them. Germline CDR1 SGHRS, CDR2 YFSETQ. The CDR3: CASSPGSGRGEAFF. The DNA for the CDR3 is TGCGCCAGCAGCCCCGGGTCCGGACGGGGTGAAGCTTTCTTT.

This clonotype was picked up many times. This chain uses TRBV29-1 with TRBJ2-7; 8 nucleotides line up with TRBD2. Germline CDR1 and CDR2: SQVTM and ANQGSEA. This CDR3 region has 12 residues. V lost 2 bases, J lost 4 bases, and 1 base stayed unmatched. CDR3 DNA: TGCAGCGTTGAAAGCGGGAGTTACGAGCAGTACTTC. Translation: CSVESGSYEQYF.

The chain employs TRBV6-2 or TRBV6-3 and TRBJ1-2; TRBD1 is a possible D gene (5 bases). The CDR3 extends over 18 amino acids. The germline V gene encodes CDR1 MNHEY and CDR2 SVGEGT. The V end lost 7 bases, the J end lost 0 bases, and 24 bases lay between the germline ends. The CDR3 region is CASTLTSAVGASNYGYTF. CDR3 DNA: TGTGCCAGCACCTTAACTTCTGCTGTCGGGGCTTCTAACTATGGCTACACCTTC.

This clonotype was seen a handful of times. The chain is built from TRBV5-1 and TRBJ2-7; D is perhaps TRBD1 (5 bases). The CDR3 consists of 18 residues. Germline CDR1 and CDR2: SGHRS and YFSETQ. Trimming cost V 0 bases and J 3 bases, with 22 bases left between them. The CDR3 spells CASSLAETSIRQIYEQYF. The DNA for the CDR3 is TGCGCCAGCAGCTTGGCAGAGACCTCAATCCGACAGATCTACGAGCAGTACTTC.

A few counts support this clonotype. The V and J genes are TRBV20-1 and TRBJ2-3; 8 bases map to TRBD2. CDR3 length equals 15 residues. V shed 5 bases and J 2 bases; nucleotides not matched to a gene: 9. CDR1 DFQATT and CDR2 SNEGSKA come from the germline V gene (reference sequence). The CDR3 region is CSAPPAGGNTDTQYF. CDR3 coding DNA: TGCAGTGCTCCCCCGGCGGGAGGAAACACAGATACGCAGTATTTT.

The sample holds a few counts of this clonotype. This rearrangement joins TRBV21-1 to TRBJ2-5; the table's D call TRBD1 went unverified against the DNA. TRBV21-1 is noted as a pseudogene. The CDR3 contains 16 residues. The chain's CDR3 is CASSNYNRVERETQYF. CDR3 in DNA: TGTGCCAGCAGCAACTACAACAGGGTAGAGAGAGAGACCCAGTACTTC.

J is TRBJ2-4 and V is TRBV7-9, with D possibly being TRBD2 (7 bases). V lost 5 bases to trimming and J lost 6 bases, with 11 bases between them. Germline V lookup: CDR1 SEHNR, CDR2 FQNEAQ (reference sequence). The CDR3 runs 13 residues. The CDR3 is CASSRGAANIQYF. Here the CDR3 DNA reads TGTGCCAGCAGCCGGGGGGCAGCAAACATTCAGTACTTC.

The sample holds many counts of this clonotype. The chain couples TRBV4-3 to TRBJ2-7, with D perhaps assigned TRBD1 or TRBD2 (5 bases each). The CDR3 totals 17 residues. In germline, CDR1 is LGHNA, CDR2 YSLEER. Trimming removed 0 bases from V and 5 bases from J, with 20 bases in between. The CDR3: CASSQDRGSIAPNEQYF. DNA of the CDR3: TGCGCCAGCAGCCAAGATCGGGGCAGCATCGCCCCAAACGAGCAGTACTTC.

V usage is TRBV6-6 and J usage is TRBJ1-5, with 10 bases lining up with TRBD1. The germline V gene encodes CDR1 MNHNY and CDR2 SVGAGI (reference sequence). There are 16 residues in the CDR3. After removal of 5 bases from V and 2 bases from J, the junction contained 6 bases not matched to a gene. This CDR3 reads CASSGQGEIGNQPQHF. DNA of the CDR3: TGTGCCAGCAGTGGACAGGGGGAGATTGGCAATCAGCCCCAGCATTTT.

The rearrangement uses TRBV7-2 and TRBJ1-4, with 8 bases lining up with TRBD1. CDR1 SGHTA and CDR2 FQGNSA come from the germline V gene. The CDR3 sequence is 14 residues long. With 2 bases clipped from V and 7 bases from J, the junction kept 3 bases outside the gene matches. This chain's CDR3 is CASSLQGATEKLFF. For the CDR3, the DNA is TGTGCCAGCAGCTTACAGGGGGCTACTGAAAAACTGTTTTTT.